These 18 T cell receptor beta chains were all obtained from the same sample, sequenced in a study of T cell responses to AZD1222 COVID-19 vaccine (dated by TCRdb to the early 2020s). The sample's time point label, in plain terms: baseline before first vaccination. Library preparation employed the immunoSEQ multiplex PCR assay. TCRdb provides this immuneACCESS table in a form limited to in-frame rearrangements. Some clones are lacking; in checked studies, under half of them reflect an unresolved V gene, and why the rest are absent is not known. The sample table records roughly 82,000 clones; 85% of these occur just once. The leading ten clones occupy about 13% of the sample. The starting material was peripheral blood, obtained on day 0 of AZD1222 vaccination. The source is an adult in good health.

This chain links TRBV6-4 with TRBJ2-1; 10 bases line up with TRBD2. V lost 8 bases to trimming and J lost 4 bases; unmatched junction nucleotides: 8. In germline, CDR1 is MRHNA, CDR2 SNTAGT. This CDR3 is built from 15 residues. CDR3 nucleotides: TGTGCCAGCGCTGAGGTAGCGGGGGGTTACAATGAGCAGTTCTTC. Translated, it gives CASAEVAGGYNEQFF.

This CDR3 is CASSLDGDSNQPQHF. CDR3 nucleotides: TGCGCCAGCAGCTTGGACGGGGATAGCAATCAGCCCCAGCATTTT. The V gene is TRBV5-1, the J gene TRBJ1-5; no clear D gene. There are 15 residues in the CDR3. Trimming cost V 0 bases and J 0 bases, with 7 bases left between them. Germline CDR1 reads SGHRS; CDR2 reads YFSETQ.

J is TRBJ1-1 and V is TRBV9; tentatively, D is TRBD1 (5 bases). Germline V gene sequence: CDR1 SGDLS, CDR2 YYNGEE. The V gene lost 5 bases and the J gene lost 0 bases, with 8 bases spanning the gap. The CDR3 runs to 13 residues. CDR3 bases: TGTGCCAGCAGTCAGGGAGTGAACACTGAAGCTTTCTTT. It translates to CASSQGVNTEAFF.

The CDR3 spells CSVDTGGNQPQHF. The CDR3 DNA reads TGCAGCGTTGATACAGGCGGCAATCAGCCCCAGCATTTT. The chain joins TRBV29-1 to TRBJ1-5; tentative D call: TRBD1 (5 bases). There are 13 residues in the CDR3. V gave up 3 bases and J gave up 2 bases, with 8 bases separating them. CDR1 SQVTM and CDR2 ANQGSEA come from the germline V gene.

CDR3 DNA: TGTGCCAGCAGCGGGACTAGCGGGGGCTACAATGAGCAGTTCTTC. Its translation: CASSGTSGGYNEQFF. V and J are TRBV7-8 and TRBJ2-1, with 14 bases matching TRBD2. CDR3 length: 15 amino acids. Trimming removed 5 bases from V and 3 bases from J; junction bases left unmatched: 0. Germline lookup yields CDR1 SGHVS and CDR2 FQNEAQ.

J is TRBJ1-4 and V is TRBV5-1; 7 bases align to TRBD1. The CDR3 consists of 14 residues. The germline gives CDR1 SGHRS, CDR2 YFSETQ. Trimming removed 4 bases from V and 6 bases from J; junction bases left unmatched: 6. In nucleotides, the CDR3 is TGCGCCAGCAGCGACAGGACAGGTCATGAAAAACTGTTTTTT. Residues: CASSDRTGHEKLFF.

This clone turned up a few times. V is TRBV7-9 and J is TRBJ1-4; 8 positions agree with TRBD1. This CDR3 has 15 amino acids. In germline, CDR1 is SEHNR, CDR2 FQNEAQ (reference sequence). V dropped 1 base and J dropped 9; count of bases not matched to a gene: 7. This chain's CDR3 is CASSLGQGLDQKLFF. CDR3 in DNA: TGTGCCAGCAGCTTAGGACAGGGGCTGGACCAAAAACTGTTTTTT.

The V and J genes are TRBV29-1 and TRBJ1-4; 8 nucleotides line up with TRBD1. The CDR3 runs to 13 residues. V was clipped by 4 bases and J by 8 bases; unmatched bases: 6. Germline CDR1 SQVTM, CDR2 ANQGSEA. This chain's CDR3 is CSVGRTGTEKLFF. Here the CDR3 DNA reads TGCAGCGTTGGGCGGACAGGGACCGAAAAACTGTTTTTT. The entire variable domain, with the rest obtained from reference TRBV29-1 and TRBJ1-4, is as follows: SAVISQKPSRDICQRGTSLTIQCQVDSQVTMMFWYRQQPGQSLTLIATANQGSEATYESGFVIDKFPISRPNLTFSTLTVSNMSPEDSSIYLCSVGRTGTEKLFFGSGTQLSVL.

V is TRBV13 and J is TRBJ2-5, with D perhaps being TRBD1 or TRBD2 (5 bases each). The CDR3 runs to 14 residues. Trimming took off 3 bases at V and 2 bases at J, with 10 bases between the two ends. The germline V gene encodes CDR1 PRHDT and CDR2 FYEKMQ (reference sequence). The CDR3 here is CASSLRGQQETQYF. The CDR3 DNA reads TGTGCCAGCAGCTTGAGGGGTCAGCAAGAGACCCAGTACTTC.

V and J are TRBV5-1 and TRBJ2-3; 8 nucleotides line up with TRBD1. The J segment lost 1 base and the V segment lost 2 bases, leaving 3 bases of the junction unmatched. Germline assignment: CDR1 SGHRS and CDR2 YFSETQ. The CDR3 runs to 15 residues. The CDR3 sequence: CASSFKTGGTDTQYF. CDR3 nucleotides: TGCGCCAGCAGCTTCAAGACAGGGGGCACAGATACGCAGTATTTT.

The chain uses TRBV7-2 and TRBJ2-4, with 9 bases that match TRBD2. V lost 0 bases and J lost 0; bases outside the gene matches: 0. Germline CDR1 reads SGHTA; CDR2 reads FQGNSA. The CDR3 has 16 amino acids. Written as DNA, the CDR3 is TGTGCCAGCAGCTTAGCTAGCGGGGGAGCCAAAAACATTCAGTACTTC. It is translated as CASSLASGGAKNIQYF. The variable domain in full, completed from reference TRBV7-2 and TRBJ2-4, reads GAGVSQSPSNKVTEKGKDVELRCDPISGHTALYWYRQSLGQGLEFLIYFQGNSAPDKSGLPSDRFSAERTGGSVSTLTIQRTQQEDSAVYLCASSLASGGAKNIQYFGAGTRLSVL.

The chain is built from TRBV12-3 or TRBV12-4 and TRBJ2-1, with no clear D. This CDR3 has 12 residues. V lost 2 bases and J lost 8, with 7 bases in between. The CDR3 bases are TGTGCCAGCAGTTTATTTGGCTATGAGCAGTTCTTC. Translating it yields CASSLFGYEQFF.

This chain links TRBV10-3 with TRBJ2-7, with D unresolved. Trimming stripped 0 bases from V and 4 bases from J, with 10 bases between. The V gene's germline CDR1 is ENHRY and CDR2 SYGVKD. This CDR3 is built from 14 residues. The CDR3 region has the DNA TGTGCCATCAGTGAGTCTTGGAGTGGGTACGAGCAGTACTTC. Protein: CAISESWSGYEQYF.

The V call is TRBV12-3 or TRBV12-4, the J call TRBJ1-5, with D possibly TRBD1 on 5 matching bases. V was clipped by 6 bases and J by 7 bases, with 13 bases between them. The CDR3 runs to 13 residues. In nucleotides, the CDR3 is TGTGCCAGCAGCCGTGGGGGTGGGCAGCCCCAGCATTTT. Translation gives CASSRGGGQPQHF.

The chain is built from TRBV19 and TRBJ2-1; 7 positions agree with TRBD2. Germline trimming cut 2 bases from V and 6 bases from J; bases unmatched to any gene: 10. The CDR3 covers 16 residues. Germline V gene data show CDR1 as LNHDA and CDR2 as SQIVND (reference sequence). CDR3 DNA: TGTGCCAGTAGTATAACCGGGACTACCTTTGGCAATGAGCAGTTCTTC. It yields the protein CASSITGTTFGNEQFF.

The CDR3 sequence is CASSPMLQGIHEQFF. CDR3 nucleotides: TGCGCCAGCAGCCCCATGCTACAGGGAATCCATGAGCAGTTCTTC. The gene calls are TRBV5-1 and TRBJ2-1; D is perhaps TRBD1 (6 bases). From germline, CDR1 is SGHRS and CDR2 YFSETQ. V dropped 4 bases and J dropped 8 bases, with 19 bases sitting between them. This CDR3 spans 15 amino acids.

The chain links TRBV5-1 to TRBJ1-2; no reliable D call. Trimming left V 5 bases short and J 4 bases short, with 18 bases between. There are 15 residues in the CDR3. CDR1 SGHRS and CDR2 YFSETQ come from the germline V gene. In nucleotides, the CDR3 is TGCGCCAGCAGTCCCGGCGGACCGAGAACCTATGGCTACACCTTC. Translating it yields CASSPGGPRTYGYTF.

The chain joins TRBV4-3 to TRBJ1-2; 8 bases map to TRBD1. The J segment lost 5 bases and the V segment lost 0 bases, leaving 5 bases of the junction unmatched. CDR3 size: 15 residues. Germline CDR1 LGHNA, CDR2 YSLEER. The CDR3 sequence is CASSQDARGLYGYTF. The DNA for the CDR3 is TGCGCCAGCAGCCAAGATGCCAGGGGGCTTTATGGCTACACCTTC.